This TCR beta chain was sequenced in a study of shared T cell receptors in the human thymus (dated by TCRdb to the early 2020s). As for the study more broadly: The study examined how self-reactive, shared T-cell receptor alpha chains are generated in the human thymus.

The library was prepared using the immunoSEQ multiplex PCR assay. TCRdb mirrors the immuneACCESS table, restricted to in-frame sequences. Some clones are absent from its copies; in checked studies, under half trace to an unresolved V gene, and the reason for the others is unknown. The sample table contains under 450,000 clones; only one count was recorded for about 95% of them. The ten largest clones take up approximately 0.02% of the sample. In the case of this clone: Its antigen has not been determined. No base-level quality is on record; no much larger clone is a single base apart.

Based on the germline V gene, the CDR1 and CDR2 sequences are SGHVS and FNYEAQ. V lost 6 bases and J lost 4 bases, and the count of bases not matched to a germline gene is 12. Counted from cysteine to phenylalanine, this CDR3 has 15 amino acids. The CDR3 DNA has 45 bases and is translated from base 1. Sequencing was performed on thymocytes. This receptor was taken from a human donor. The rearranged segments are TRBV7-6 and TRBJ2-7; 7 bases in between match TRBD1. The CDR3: CASSSSGTVPYEQYF. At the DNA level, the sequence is TGTGCCAGCAGTTCATCCGGGACAGTGCCTTACGAGCAGTACTTC.